This TCR beta chain came from a study of blood T cell repertoires in COVID-19. Study-level background: PBMCs, B-cell-depleted T cells, or T cells were the source of the cDNA or gDNA that made up the material.

Method: immunoSEQ multiplex PCR; TCRdb's copy keeps in-frame clones and lacks some. The repertoire holds about 260,000 clones, 90% seen once, with about 4% in the top ten. V lost 1 base to trimming and J lost 5 bases; unmatched junction nucleotides: 7. Per germline, CDR1 LGHNA and CDR2 YNFKEQ. The CDR3 has 16 residues. The V gene is TRBV4-2, the J gene TRBJ2-5, with TRBD2 matching over 10 bases. The sequenced sample consisted of peripheral blood. This sequence was found in a middle-aged woman with acute or convalescent COVID-19. CDR3 amino acids: CASSQVASGGRETQYF. CDR3 DNA sequence: TGTGCCAGCAGCCAAGTCGCTAGCGGGGGACGCGAGACCCAGTACTTC.